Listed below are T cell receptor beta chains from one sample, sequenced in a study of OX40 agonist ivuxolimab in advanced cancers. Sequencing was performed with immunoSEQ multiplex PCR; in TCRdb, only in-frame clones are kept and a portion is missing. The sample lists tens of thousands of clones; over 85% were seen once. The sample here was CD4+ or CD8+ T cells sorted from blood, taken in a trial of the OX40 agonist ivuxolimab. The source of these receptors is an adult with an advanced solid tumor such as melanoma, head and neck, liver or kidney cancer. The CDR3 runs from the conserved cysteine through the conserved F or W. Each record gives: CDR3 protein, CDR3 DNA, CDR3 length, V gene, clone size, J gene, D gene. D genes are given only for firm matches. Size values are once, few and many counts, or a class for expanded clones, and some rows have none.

CASSFRRSVLNEQFF | TGTGCCAGCAGCTTCAGAAGGTCGGTCCTCAATGAGCAGTTCTTC | 15 | TRBV11-2 | NA | TRBJ2-1 | NA
CASSGNPHGQGRLSETQYF | TGTGCCAGCAGCGGAAACCCCCATGGACAGGGAAGGTTATCGGAGACCCAGTACTTC | 19 | TRBV5-4 | NA | TRBJ2-5 | TRBD1
CASSLGVLETQYF | TGTGCCAGCAGCTTAGGAGTTCTAGAGACCCAGTACTTC | 13 | TRBV7-6 | NA | TRBJ2-5 | NA
CASSPPFGYEQYF | TGTGCCAGCAGCCCCCCATTTGGATACGAGCAGTACTTC | 13 | TRBV9 | NA | TRBJ2-7 | NA
CASSPRGVPNTEAFF | TGTGCCAGCAGCCCCCGGGGGGTGCCGAACACTGAAGCTTTCTTT | 15 | TRBV9 | NA | TRBJ1-1 | NA
CASSLAAGFYEQYF | TGTGCCAGCAGCTTGGCCGCGGGGTTCTACGAGCAGTACTTC | 14 | TRBV5-5 | NA | TRBJ2-7 | NA
CASSFEKGGSYEQYF | TGTGCCAGCAGCTTTGAGAAAGGGGGTTCCTACGAGCAGTACTTC | 15 | TRBV7-6 | NA | TRBJ2-7 | NA
CSDVQGDNYGYTF | TGCAGCGACGTACAGGGGGATAACTATGGCTACACCTTC | 13 | TRBV29-1 | NA | TRBJ1-2 | TRBD1
CASSQEEGGNTEAFF | TGCGCCAGCAGCCAAGAGGAGGGCGGGAACACTGAAGCTTTCTTT | 15 | TRBV4-1 | NA | TRBJ1-1 | NA
CSVGRTPSSYEQYF | TGCAGCGTTGGACGGACACCGAGCTCCTACGAGCAGTACTTC | 14 | TRBV29-1 | NA | TRBJ2-7 | NA
CASSKGDRGPPELFYEQYF | TGTGCCAGTAGTAAGGGGGACAGGGGGCCTCCTGAGCTTTTTTACGAGCAGTACTTC | 19 | TRBV19 | NA | TRBJ2-7 | TRBD1
CAWSYRGGLYEQYF | TGTGCCTGGAGTTACAGGGGGGGCTTGTACGAGCAGTACTTC | 14 | TRBV30 | NA | TRBJ2-7 | NA
CASSVVPGQGSNTGELFF | TGTGCCAGCAGCGTAGTCCCCGGACAGGGGTCGAACACCGGGGAGCTGTTTTTT | 18 | TRBV9 | once | TRBJ2-2 | TRBD1
CASSPGLSYEQYF | TGTGCCAGCAGCCCCGGACTCTCCTACGAGCAGTACTTC | 13 | TRBV9 | NA | TRBJ2-7 | NA
CASSFQFRTSGRDEQFF | TGTGCCAGCAGTTTTCAGTTCCGGACTAGCGGGAGGGATGAGCAGTTCTTC | 17 | TRBV28 | NA | TRBJ2-1 | TRBD2
CASSPDSGTTGELFF | TGTGCCAGCAGCCCTGATAGCGGGACCACCGGGGAGCTGTTTTTT | 15 | TRBV16 | NA | TRBJ2-2 | TRBD2
CASSSRASSGNTIYF | TGTGCCAGCAGCTCGCGGGCGAGCTCTGGAAACACCATATATTTT | 15 | TRBV7-8 | many | TRBJ1-3 | NA
CASSTGLAGYNEQFF | TGTGCCAGTAGTACGGGACTAGCGGGTTATAATGAGCAGTTCTTC | 15 | TRBV19 | NA | TRBJ2-1 | TRBD2
CASSLGTGAVSGANVLTF | TGTGCCAGCAGTTTGGGGACAGGGGCTGTATCTGGGGCCAACGTCCTGACTTTC | 18 | TRBV28 | NA | TRBJ2-6 | TRBD1
CASRDRASYGYTF | TGCGCCAGCAGAGACAGGGCCTCCTATGGCTACACCTTC | 13 | TRBV4-3 | NA | TRBJ1-2 | TRBD1
CASSSLGHEQYF | TGTGCCAGTAGCTCTCTGGGCCACGAGCAGTACTTC | 12 | TRBV19 | NA | TRBJ2-7 | NA
CASNTGADINYGYTF | TGTGCCAGTAACACAGGGGCCGACATTAACTATGGCTACACCTTC | 15 | TRBV19 | once | TRBJ1-2 | TRBD1
CASNPLRNTGELFF | TGTGCCAGCAATCCTTTGAGGAACACCGGGGAGCTGTTTTTT | 14 | TRBV28 | NA | TRBJ2-2 | NA
CASSLRGFPGEAFF | TGTGCCAGCAGCCTCCGTGGGTTCCCCGGAGAAGCTTTCTTT | 14 | TRBV13 | NA | TRBJ1-1 | NA
CATSRVVGDGANVLTF | TGTGCCACCAGCAGGGTAGTGGGGGATGGGGCCAACGTCCTGACTTTC | 16 | TRBV15 | NA | TRBJ2-6 | NA
CASSGVRSTDTQYF | TGTGCCAGCAGTGGAGTGCGTAGCACAGATACGCAGTATTTT | 14 | TRBV25-1 | NA | TRBJ2-3 | NA
CATSSTRGTRTDTQYF | TGTGCCACCAGCAGCACCCGGGGGACGAGGACAGATACGCAGTATTTT | 16 | TRBV15 | NA | TRBJ2-3 | NA
CASRAMDGPSYNEQFF | TGTGCCAGCAGAGCAATGGACGGTCCATCCTACAATGAGCAGTTCTTC | 16 | TRBV27 | NA | TRBJ2-1 | NA
CASSHPREAGGPSTDTQYF | TGCGCCAGCAGCCACCCGCGCGAGGCGGGAGGGCCGAGCACAGATACGCAGTATTTT | 19 | TRBV4-1 | once | TRBJ2-3 | TRBD2
CASSPLAGADTQYF | TGCGCCAGCAGCCCGCTAGCGGGAGCAGATACGCAGTATTTT | 14 | TRBV5-1 | NA | TRBJ2-3 | TRBD2
CASSYALLQETQYF | TGTGCCAGCAGTTACGCGCTACTCCAAGAGACCCAGTACTTC | 14 | TRBV6-5 | NA | TRBJ2-5 | NA
CASSLEGASGGPWETQYF | TGCGCCAGCAGCTTAGAGGGGGCTAGCGGGGGACCCTGGGAGACCCAGTACTTC | 18 | TRBV5-1 | once | TRBJ2-5 | TRBD2
CASSVAAQRDFVFF | TGTGCCAGCAGCGTAGCTGCTCAGCGGGACTTTGTGTTTTTT | 14 | TRBV9 | NA | TRBJ2-2 | TRBD2
CASSPVTGRRFGTQYF | TGTGCCAGCAGCCCCGTAACGGGCCGCCGGTTTGGGACCCAGTACTTC | 16 | TRBV7-2 | NA | TRBJ2-5 | NA
CASSLFRTGGAEGYTF | TGTGCCAGCAGTTTATTCCGGACAGGGGGCGCGGAAGGCTACACCTTC | 16 | TRBV27 | NA | TRBJ1-2 | TRBD1
CASSLVSSGSSYNEQFF | TGCGCCAGCAGCTTGGTTTCTAGCGGGAGCTCCTACAATGAGCAGTTCTTC | 17 | TRBV5-1 | NA | TRBJ2-1 | TRBD2
CASSLGLAGDNEQFF | TGTGCCAGCAGTTTAGGACTAGCGGGAGACAATGAGCAGTTCTTC | 15 | TRBV28 | NA | TRBJ2-1 | TRBD2
CASSLARSVYGYTF | TGTGCCAGCAGCTTAGCGAGGAGTGTCTATGGCTACACCTTC | 14 | TRBV7-8 | few | TRBJ1-2 | NA
CASSFRVGGQETQYF | TGTGCCAGCAGCTTCCGAGTTGGGGGGCAAGAGACCCAGTACTTC | 15 | TRBV11-2 | NA | TRBJ2-5 | NA
CASRQGTGELFF | TGTGCCAGCCGGCAGGGCACCGGGGAGCTGTTTTTT | 12 | TRBV9 | NA | TRBJ2-2 | NA
CASSTYGPYEQYF | TGTGCCAGCAGCACCTATGGACCCTACGAGCAGTACTTC | 13 | TRBV6-5 | NA | TRBJ2-7 | NA
CASSIQGMPEQYF | TGTGCCAGTAGCATTCAGGGGATGCCCGAGCAGTACTTC | 13 | TRBV19 | NA | TRBJ2-7 | NA
CASSVEGRGLNEQYF | TGTGCCAGCAGCGTAGAAGGCAGGGGTTTAAACGAGCAGTACTTC | 15 | TRBV9 | NA | TRBJ2-7 | NA
CASSIQGTNEKLFF | TGTGCCAGCAGCATACAGGGGACTAATGAAAAACTGTTTTTT | 14 | TRBV27 | NA | TRBJ1-4 | TRBD1
CASSSGTETYQPQHF | TGTGCCAGCAGCTCCGGGACAGAAACCTATCAGCCCCAGCATTTT | 15 | TRBV27 | NA | TRBJ1-5 | TRBD1
CASSWGYGYTF | TGTGCCAGCAGCTGGGGGTATGGCTACACCTTC | 11 | TRBV5-4 | NA | TRBJ1-2 | NA
CASSIGTGGYEQYF | TGTGCCAGTAGTATCGGAACAGGGGGCTACGAGCAGTACTTC | 14 | TRBV19 | NA | TRBJ2-7 | TRBD1
CASSLAAGYYSYNEQFF | TGTGCCAGCAGCTTAGCAGCTGGGTATTACTCCTACAATGAGCAGTTCTTC | 17 | TRBV11-2 | NA | TRBJ2-1 | NA
CASSLRFQATDTQYF | TGTGCCAGCAGCCTTAGATTCCAAGCCACAGATACGCAGTATTTT | 15 | TRBV7-2 | NA | TRBJ2-3 | NA